This T cell receptor (beta chain) was sequenced in a study of T cell repertoires in cytomegalovirus infection. MiXCR, applied by TCRdb to the reads, yields one record per CDR3 protein. This table has hundreds of thousands of distinct CDR3 sequences, roughly 24% appearing once. As for this clonotype: At one end, the junction sequence differs from germline, possibly due to a read error.

The CDR3 runs 13 residues. The V gene's germline CDR1 is SGDLS and CDR2 YYNGEE. The gene calls are TRBV9 and TRBJ2-2, with D possibly TRBD2 on 6 matching bases. The receptor was isolated from a human donor in good health (CMV status not recorded). Some clones in this sample may be carry-over from other donors' samples. The source material was CD8+ T cells from PBMCs. Written as DNA, the CDR3 is TGTGCCAGCAGCGTTACAGGCACCGGGGGGCTGTTTTTT. As protein: CASSVTGTGGLFF.